Following are 5 T cell receptor beta chains from one sample sequenced in a study of shared clonotypes between healthy human individuals. The table came from immunoSEQ multiplex PCR; TCRdb's copy has only in-frame clones and leaves some out. The table shows some 1,600,000 clones, with approximately 98% occurring only once. Sequencing was performed on naive CD4+ T cells sorted from blood. Indicated subset: CD45RA+ positively selected. The receptors here all came from a man younger than 40 in good health.

The chain is built from TRBV4-2 and TRBJ2-5; 14 bases align to TRBD2. This CDR3 spans 17 amino acids. CDR1 LGHNA and CDR2 YNFKEQ come from the germline V gene. The V gene end was trimmed by 3 bases and the J gene end by 5 bases; junction bases not matched to a gene: 8. The CDR3 is CASSQGTSGSSGETQYF. In DNA form, the CDR3 reads TGTGCCAGCAGCCAGGGGACTAGCGGGAGTTCGGGGGAGACCCAGTACTTC.

The V call is TRBV18, the J call TRBJ2-5, with TRBD2 matching over 7 bases. The CDR3 loop spans 17 amino acids. Germline V gene data show CDR1 as KGHSH and CDR2 as LQKENI. Trimming took 2 bases from V and 2 from J; bases not matched to a gene: 11. CDR3 sequence reads: CASSPTGAGEGQETQYF. DNA for the CDR3: TGTGCCAGCTCACCAACCGGGGCGGGAGAAGGTCAAGAGACCCAGTACTTC.

The chain is built from TRBV7-2 and TRBJ2-5; no reliable D call. The CDR3 runs 13 residues. V was shortened by 7 bases and J by 3 bases, with 12 bases between the two germline ends. The germline V gene has CDR1 SGHTA and CDR2 FQGNSA. CDR3 sequence: CASTMRRKETQYF. The CDR3 DNA sequence: TGTGCCAGCACTATGAGGAGAAAAGAGACCCAGTACTTC.

This chain uses TRBV18 with TRBJ2-7, with TRBD1 identical over 12 bases. V dropped 1 base and J dropped 12; count of bases not matched to a gene: 7. In germline, CDR1 is KGHSH, CDR2 LQKENI. CDR3 length: 14 amino acids. CDR3 nucleotide sequence: TGTGCCAGCTCACCACTCGGGACAGGGGGCGAACTGTACTTC. Translated, it gives CASSPLGTGGELYF.

This sequence joins TRBV10-2 and TRBJ2-1; D gene ambiguous. The CDR3 has 15 residues. Trimming took off 4 bases at V and 1 base at J, with 11 bases between the two ends. CDR1 WSHSY and CDR2 SAAADI come from the germline V gene. The CDR3 nucleotides read TGCGCCAGCAGTGCGCGAACGACATCCTACAATGAGCAGTTCTTC. This codes for CASSARTTSYNEQFF.